The sequence of this T cell receptor beta chain was determined in a study of cytomegalovirus exposure and HLA in healthy donors (dated by TCRdb to about 2017). Concerning the study at large: According to a later analysis, the approximately 120 validation repertoires were produced on the same platform as the roughly 700 repertoires of the first cohort. Along with the approximately 600-subject first cohort, a separate validation cohort of over a hundred different subjects was used. To predict cytomegalovirus infection status, the study combined high-throughput TCR immunosequencing, statistical association of individual TCRs with disease status, and machine learning. The study aimed to test whether cataloging public T cell receptors could reveal signatures of past pathogen exposure.

Results the study describes overall, beyond this receptor: The study gave a list of 150 to 200 TCR beta chains associated with cytomegalovirus. According to the authors, the approach could potentially be generalized to other disease states and immunological phenotypes. Three of the identified cytomegalovirus-associated TCR beta chains were confirmed in vitro to be specific for cytomegalovirus antigens. Of the cluster scores, approximately 94% were above 0 in a later analysis, which found that TCRs clustered in the first cohort also tended to co-occur in the 90 to 150 validation repertoires. Most TCR sequences were seen in very few donors, while some public TCRs were found in many individuals. The classifier was reported to diagnose cytomegalovirus status with high specificity and sensitivity in both the original and validation cohorts. All 120 or so repertoires were used to score co-occurrence in the validation cohort in a later analysis, because that analysis had no HLA typing for the cohort.

The donors were included in the validation cohort of 90 to 150 subjects, a group kept apart from the roughly 700-subject first cohort. A word on this clone: Its antigen is currently not known. No qualities accompany the bases; no much larger clone lies one base away. Other nucleotide sequences from this sample produce the same CDR3.

Library preparation employed the immunoSEQ multiplex PCR assay. In the paper's pipeline: A statistical classification framework was developed to diagnose cytomegalovirus status using the catalog of TCR beta chain sequences. Held by TCRdb, this immuneACCESS table contains in-frame sequences only and omits some clones. Under half of the omission traces to an unresolved V gene where checked; the cause of the rest is unknown. That table furnishes V, J and clone size, whereas the DNA furnished D and trimming. This sample lists around 300,000 clones; around 85% were detected once. Around 1% of the sample is held by the ten biggest clonotypes. The CDR3 numbers 15 residues from cysteine through phenylalanine. The CDR3 DNA has 45 bases and is translated from base 1. Per the germline V gene, SGHAT is the CDR1 and FQNNGV is the CDR2. V sheds 1 base and J sheds 3 bases, leaving 13 bases between their ends.

The specimen was PBMCs. This sequence originates from a woman under 30 in good health and CMV-seronegative. Recombination joined TRBV11-2 with TRBJ2-7; a weak D assignment points to TRBD2 (6 bases agree). The DNA sequence follows: TGTGCCAGCAGCTTAGGCGGGACGGGGAGCTACGAGCAGTACTTC. Its translation is CASSLGGTGSYEQYF. The full variable domain, completed from the reference TRBV11-2 and TRBJ2-7 proteins outside the CDR3, reads EAGVAQSPRYKIIEKRQSVAFWCNPISGHATLYWYQQILGQGPKLLIQFQNNGVVDDSQLPKDRFSAERLKGVDSTLKIQPAKLEDSAVYLCASSLGGTGSYEQYFGPGTRLTVT.